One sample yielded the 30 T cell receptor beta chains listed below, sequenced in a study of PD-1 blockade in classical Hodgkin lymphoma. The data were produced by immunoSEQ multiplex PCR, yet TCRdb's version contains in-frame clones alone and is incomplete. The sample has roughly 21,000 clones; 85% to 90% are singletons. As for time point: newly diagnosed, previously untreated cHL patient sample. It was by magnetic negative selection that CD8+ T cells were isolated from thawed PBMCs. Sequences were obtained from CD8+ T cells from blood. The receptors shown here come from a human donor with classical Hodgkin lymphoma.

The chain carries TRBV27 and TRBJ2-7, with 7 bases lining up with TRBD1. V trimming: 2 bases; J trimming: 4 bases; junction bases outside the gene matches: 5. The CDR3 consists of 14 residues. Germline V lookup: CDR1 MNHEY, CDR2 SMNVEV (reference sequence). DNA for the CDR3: TGTGCCAGCAGTTTACAGGGGGTCCAATACGAGCAGTACTTC. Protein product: CASSLQGVQYEQYF.

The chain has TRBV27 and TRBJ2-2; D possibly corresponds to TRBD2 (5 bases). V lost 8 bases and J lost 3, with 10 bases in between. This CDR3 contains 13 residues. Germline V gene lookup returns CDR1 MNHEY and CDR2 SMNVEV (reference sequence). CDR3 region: CASHMGDTGELFF. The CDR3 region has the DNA TGTGCCAGCCATATGGGAGACACCGGGGAGCTGTTTTTT.

The CDR3 nucleotides are TGTGCCAGCAGTTTCCAGGCAAATCAGCCCCAGCATTTT. Encoded protein: CASSFQANQPQHF. The gene calls are TRBV6-5 and TRBJ1-5; D remains unclear. Looked up from germline, CDR1 is MNHEY and CDR2 is SVGAGI. V was clipped by 4 bases and J by 4 bases, with 8 bases between them. The CDR3 extends over 13 amino acids.

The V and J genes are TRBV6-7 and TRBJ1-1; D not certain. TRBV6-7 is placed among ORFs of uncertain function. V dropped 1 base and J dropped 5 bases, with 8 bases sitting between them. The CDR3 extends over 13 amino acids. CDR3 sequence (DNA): TGTGCCAGCAGTTACTTTAGAAGGACTGAAGCTTTCTTT. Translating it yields CASSYFRRTEAFF.

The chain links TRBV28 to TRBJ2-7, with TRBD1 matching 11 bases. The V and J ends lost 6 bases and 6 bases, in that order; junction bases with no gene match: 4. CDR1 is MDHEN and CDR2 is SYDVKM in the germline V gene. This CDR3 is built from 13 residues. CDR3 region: CASRLGQGVEQYF. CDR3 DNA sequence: TGTGCCAGCAGACTGGGACAGGGGGTCGAGCAGTACTTC.

The DNA for the CDR3 is TGTGCCAGCAGTCCTTCTCACTCTGGAAACACCATATATTTT. This codes for CASSPSHSGNTIYF. The chain uses TRBV28 and TRBJ1-3; D call uncertain. V was pared by 5 bases and J by 0 bases, with 8 bases between. Germline V gene lookup returns CDR1 MDHEN and CDR2 SYDVKM. This CDR3 is built from 14 residues.

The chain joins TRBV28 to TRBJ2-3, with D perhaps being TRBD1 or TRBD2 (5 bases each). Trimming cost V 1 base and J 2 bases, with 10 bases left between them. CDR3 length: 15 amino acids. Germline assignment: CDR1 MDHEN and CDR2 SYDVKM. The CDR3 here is CASSLFGGDTDTQYF. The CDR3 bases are TGTGCCAGCAGTTTATTTGGGGGAGACACAGATACGCAGTATTTT. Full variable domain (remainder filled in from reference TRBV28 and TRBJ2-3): DVKVTQSSRYLVKRTGEKVFLECVQDMDHENMFWYRQDPGLGLRLIYFSYDVKMKEKGDIPEGYSVSREKKERFSLILESASTNQTSMYLCASSLFGGDTDTQYFGPGTRLTVL.

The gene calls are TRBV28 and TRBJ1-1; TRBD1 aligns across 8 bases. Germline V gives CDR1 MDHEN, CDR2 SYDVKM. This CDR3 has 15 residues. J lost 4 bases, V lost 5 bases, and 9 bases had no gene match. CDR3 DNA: TGTGCCAGCAGTCCAACAGGGGGAAGGAGCACTGAAGCTTTCTTT. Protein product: CASSPTGGRSTEAFF.

CDR3 region: CASSLGPGTGSYEQYF. DNA for the CDR3: TGTGCCAGCAGTTTAGGTCCGGGGACAGGGTCCTACGAGCAGTACTTC. The genes are TRBV28 and TRBJ2-7; 9 bases align to TRBD1. The CDR3 has 16 residues. The V and J ends lost 2 bases and 1 base, in that order; junction bases with no gene match: 6. Germline CDR1 MDHEN, CDR2 SYDVKM.

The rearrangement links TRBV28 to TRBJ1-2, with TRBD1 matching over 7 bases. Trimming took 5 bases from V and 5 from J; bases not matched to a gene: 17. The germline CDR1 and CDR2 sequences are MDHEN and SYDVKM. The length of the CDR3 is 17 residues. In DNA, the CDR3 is TGTGCCAGCAGTACCCCCCCCACAGGGGCGAGAAGGTATGGCTACACCTTC. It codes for CASSTPPTGARRYGYTF.

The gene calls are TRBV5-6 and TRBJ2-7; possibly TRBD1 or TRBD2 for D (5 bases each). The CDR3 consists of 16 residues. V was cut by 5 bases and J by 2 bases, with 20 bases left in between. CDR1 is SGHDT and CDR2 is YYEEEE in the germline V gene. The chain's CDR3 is CASRHRWGLPAYEQYF. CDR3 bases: TGTGCCAGCAGGCACCGTTGGGGGTTGCCCGCCTACGAGCAGTACTTC.

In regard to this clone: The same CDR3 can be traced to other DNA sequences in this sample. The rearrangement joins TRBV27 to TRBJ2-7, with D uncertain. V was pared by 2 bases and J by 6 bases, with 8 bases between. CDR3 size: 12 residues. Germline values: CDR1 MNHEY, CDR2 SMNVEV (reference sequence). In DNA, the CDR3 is TGTGCCAGCAGTTTAGGCTCGGGCGAGCAGTACTTC. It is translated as CASSLGSGEQYF.

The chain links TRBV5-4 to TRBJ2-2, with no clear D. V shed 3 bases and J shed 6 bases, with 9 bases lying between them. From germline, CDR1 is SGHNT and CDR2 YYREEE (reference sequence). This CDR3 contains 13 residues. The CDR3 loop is CASSWLRAGELFF. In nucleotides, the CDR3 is TGTGCCAGCAGCTGGCTCCGGGCCGGGGAGCTGTTTTTT.

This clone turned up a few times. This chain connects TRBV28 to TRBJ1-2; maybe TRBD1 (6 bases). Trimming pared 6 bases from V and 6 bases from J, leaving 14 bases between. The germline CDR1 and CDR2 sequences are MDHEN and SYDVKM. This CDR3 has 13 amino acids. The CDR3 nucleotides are TGTGCCAGCAGACACAGGGAAGAGGATGGCTACACCTTC. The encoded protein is CASRHREEDGYTF.

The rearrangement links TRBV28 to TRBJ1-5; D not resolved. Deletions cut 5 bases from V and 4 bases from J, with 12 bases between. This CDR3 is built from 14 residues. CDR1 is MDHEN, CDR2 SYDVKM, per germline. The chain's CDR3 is CASSEIGINQPQHF. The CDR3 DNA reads TGTGCCAGCAGTGAAATCGGCATTAATCAGCCCCAGCATTTT.

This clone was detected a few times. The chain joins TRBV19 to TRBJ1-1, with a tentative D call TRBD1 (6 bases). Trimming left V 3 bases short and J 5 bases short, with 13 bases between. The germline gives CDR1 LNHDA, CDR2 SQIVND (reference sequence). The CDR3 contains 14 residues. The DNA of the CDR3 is TGTGCCAGTAGTATGACAGGTTCTGAGACTGAAGCTTTCTTT. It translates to CASSMTGSETEAFF.

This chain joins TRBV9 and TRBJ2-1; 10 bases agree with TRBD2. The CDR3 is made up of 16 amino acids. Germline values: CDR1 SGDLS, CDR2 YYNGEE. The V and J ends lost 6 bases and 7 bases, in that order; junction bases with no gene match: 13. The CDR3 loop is CASTPWGTSVRNEQFF. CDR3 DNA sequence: TGTGCCAGCACCCCCTGGGGGACTAGCGTCCGGAATGAGCAGTTCTTC. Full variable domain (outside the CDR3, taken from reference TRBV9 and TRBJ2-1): DSGVTQTPKHLITATGQRVTLRCSPRSGDLSVYWYQQSLDQGLQFLIQYYNGEERAKGNILERFSAQQFPDLHSELNLSSLELGDSALYFCASTPWGTSVRNEQFFGPGTRLTVL.

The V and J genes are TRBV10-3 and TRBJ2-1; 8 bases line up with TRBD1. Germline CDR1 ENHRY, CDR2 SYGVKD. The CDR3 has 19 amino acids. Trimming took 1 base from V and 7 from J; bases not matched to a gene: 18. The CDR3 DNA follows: TGTGCCATCAGTGAGTTATCCCTAGGGACAGGCGGTTTTGGAAATGAGCAGTTCTTC. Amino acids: CAISELSLGTGGFGNEQFF.

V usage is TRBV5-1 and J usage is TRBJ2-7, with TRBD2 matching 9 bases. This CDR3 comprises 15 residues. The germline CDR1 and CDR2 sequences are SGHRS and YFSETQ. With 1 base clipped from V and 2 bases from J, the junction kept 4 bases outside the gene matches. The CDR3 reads CASSLSAGGTYEQYF. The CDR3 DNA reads TGCGCCAGCAGCTTGTCTGCGGGAGGGACCTACGAGCAGTACTTC.

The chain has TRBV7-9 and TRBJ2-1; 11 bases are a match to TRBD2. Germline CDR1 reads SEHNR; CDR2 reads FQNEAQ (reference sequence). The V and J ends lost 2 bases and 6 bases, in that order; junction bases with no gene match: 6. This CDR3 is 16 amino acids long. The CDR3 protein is CASSLRTSGGSNEQFF. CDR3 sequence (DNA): TGTGCCAGCAGCTTAAGAACTAGCGGGGGTAGCAATGAGCAGTTCTTC.

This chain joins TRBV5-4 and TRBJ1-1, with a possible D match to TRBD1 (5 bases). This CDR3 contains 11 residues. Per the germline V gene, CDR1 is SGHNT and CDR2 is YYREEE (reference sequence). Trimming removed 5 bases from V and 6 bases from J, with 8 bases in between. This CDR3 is CASRGGAEAFF. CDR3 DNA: TGTGCCAGCAGAGGAGGGGCTGAAGCTTTCTTT. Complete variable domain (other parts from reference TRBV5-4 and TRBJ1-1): ETGVTQSPTHLIKTRGQQVTLRCSSQSGHNTVSWYQQALGQGPQFIFQYYREEENGRGNFPPRFSGLQFPNYSSELNVNALELDDSALYLCASRGGAEAFFGQGTRLTVV.

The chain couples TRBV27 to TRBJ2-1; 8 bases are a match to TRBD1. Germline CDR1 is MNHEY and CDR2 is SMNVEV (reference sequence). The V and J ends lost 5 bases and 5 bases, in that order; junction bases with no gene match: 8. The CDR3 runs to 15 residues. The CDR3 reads CASSTPGQEDNEQFF. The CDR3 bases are TGTGCCAGCAGTACTCCGGGACAGGAAGACAATGAGCAGTTCTTC.

The CDR3 region is CASSAGQGNYGYTF. In DNA, the CDR3 is TGTGCCAGCAGCGCAGGACAGGGAAACTATGGCTACACCTTC. The chain combines TRBV7-6 with TRBJ1-2; 8 bases map to TRBD1. The CDR3 is 14 amino acids. The junction had 4 bases not matched to a gene; V was cut back by 5 bases and J by 2 bases. Germline CDR1 and CDR2: SGHVS and FNYEAQ.

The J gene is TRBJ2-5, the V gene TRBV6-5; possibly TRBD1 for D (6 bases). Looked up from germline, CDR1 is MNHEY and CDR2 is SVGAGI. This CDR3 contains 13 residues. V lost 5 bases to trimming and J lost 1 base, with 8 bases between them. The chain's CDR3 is CASSRQAQETQYF. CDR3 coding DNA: TGTGCCAGCAGTCGACAGGCCCAAGAGACCCAGTACTTC.

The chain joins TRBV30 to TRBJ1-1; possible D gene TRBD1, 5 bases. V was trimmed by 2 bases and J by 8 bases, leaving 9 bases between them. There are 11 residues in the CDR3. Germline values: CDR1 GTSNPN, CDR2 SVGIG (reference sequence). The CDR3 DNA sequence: TGTGCCTGGAGTTGGGGGGGGGAAGCTTTCTTT. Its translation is CAWSWGGEAFF.

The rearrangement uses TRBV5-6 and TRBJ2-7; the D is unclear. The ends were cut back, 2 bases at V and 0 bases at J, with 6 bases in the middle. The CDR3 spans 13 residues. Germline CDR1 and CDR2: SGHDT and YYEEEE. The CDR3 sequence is CASSFDGSYEQYF. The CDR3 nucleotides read TGTGCCAGCAGCTTTGATGGCTCCTACGAGCAGTACTTC.

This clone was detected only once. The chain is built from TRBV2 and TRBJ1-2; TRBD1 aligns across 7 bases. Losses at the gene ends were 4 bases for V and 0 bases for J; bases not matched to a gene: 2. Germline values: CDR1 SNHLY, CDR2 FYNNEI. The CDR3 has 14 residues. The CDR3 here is CASSAQGANYGYTF. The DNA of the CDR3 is TGTGCCAGCAGTGCGCAGGGGGCTAACTATGGCTACACCTTC.

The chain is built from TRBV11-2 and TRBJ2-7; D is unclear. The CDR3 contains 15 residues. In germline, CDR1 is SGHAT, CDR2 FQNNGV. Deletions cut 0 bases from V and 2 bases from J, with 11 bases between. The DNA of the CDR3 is TGTGCCAGCAGCTTAGAGGGAAAGGAGACCTACGAGCAGTACTTC. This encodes CASSLEGKETYEQYF.

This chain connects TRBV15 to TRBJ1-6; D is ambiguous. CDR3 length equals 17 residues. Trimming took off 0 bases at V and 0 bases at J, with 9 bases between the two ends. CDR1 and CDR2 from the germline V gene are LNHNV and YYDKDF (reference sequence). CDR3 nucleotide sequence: TGTGCCACCAGCAGAGAACCTTTGGACTCCTATAATTCACCCCTCCACTTT. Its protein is CATSREPLDSYNSPLHF. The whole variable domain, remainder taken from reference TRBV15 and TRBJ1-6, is DAMVIQNPRYQVTQFGKPVTLSCSQTLNHNVMYWYQQKSSQAPKLLFHYYDKDFNNEADTPDNFQSRRPNTSFCFLDIRSPGLGDTAMYLCATSREPLDSYNSPLHFGNGTRLTVT.

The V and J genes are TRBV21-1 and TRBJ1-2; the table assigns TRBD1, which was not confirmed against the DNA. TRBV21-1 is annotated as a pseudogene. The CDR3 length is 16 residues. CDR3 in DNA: TGTGCCAGCAGCAAGGATGAGCCGGGACAGGGATATGGCTACACCTTC. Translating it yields CASSKDEPGQGYGYTF.